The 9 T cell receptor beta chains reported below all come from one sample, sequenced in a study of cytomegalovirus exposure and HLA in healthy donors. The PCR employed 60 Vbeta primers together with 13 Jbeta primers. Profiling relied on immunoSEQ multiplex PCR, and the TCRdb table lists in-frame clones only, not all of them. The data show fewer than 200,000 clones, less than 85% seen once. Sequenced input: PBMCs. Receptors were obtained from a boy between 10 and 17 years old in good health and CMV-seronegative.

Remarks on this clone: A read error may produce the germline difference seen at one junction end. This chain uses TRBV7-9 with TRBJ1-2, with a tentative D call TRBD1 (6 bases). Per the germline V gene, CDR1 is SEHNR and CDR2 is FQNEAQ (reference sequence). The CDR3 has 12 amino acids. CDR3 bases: TGTTCCAGCAGCTCAGGGGTCTATGGCTACACCTTC. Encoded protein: CSSSSGVYGYTF.

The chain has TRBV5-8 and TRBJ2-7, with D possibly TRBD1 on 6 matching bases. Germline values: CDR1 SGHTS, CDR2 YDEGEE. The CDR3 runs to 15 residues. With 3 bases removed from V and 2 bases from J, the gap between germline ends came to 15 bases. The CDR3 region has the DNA TGTGCCAGCAGCTCGCCAGGGGTTATTCCCTACGAGCAGTACTTC. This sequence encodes CASSSPGVIPYEQYF.

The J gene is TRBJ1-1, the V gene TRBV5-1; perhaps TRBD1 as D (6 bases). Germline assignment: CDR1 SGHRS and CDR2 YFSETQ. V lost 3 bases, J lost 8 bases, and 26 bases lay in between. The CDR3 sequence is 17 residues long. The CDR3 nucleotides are TGCGCCAGCAGCTCTATACCGGGACAAGATGGAGGTAGGGAAGCTTTCTTT. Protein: CASSSIPGQDGGREAFF.

This CDR3 reads CASSLAQGGGYTF. The DNA for the CDR3 is TGTGCCAGCAGCTTAGCACAGGGAGGGGGCTACACCTTC. This rearrangement joins TRBV7-9 to TRBJ1-2, with a possible D match to TRBD1 (6 bases). The V gene lost 0 bases and the J gene lost 8 bases, with 10 bases spanning the gap. Germline assignment: CDR1 SEHNR and CDR2 FQNEAQ (reference sequence). The CDR3 has 13 amino acids.

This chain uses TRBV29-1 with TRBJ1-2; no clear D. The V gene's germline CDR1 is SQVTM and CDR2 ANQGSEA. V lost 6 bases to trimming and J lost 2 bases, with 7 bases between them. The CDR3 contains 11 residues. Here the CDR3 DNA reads TGCAGCGTCGGTCCCAACTATGGCTACACCTTC. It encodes CSVGPNYGYTF.

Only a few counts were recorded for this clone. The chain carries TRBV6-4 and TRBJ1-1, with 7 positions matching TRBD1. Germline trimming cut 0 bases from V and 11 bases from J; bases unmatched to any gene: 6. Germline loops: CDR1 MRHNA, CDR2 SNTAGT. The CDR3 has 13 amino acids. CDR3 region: CASSDSDREPAFF. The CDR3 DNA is TGTGCCAGCAGTGACTCCGACAGGGAGCCGGCTTTCTTT.

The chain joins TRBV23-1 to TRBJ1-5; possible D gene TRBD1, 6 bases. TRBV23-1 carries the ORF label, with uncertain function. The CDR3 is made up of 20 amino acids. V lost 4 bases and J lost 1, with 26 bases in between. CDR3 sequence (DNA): TGCGCCAGCAGTCTCCAACCCCAGACAGGCCGGAGGAGAAGCAATCAGCCCCAGCATTTT. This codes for CASSLQPQTGRRRSNQPQHF.

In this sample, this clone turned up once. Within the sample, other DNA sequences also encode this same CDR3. CDR3 DNA: TGTGCCAGCAGCTTGGGCCAGGGGAACACTGAAGCTTTCTTT. Translated, it gives CASSLGQGNTEAFF. The gene calls are TRBV7-3 and TRBJ1-1; possible D gene TRBD1, 5 bases. Trimming took 3 bases from V and 1 from J, leaving 9 bases between them. The CDR3 covers 14 residues. The germline V gene has CDR1 SGHTA and CDR2 FQGTGA.

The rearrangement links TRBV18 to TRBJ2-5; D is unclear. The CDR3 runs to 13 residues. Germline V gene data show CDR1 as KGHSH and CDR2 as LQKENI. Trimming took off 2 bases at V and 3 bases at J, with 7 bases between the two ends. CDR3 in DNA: TGTGCCAGCTCACCAGGTCGGGAAGAGACCCAGTACTTC. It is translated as CASSPGREETQYF.